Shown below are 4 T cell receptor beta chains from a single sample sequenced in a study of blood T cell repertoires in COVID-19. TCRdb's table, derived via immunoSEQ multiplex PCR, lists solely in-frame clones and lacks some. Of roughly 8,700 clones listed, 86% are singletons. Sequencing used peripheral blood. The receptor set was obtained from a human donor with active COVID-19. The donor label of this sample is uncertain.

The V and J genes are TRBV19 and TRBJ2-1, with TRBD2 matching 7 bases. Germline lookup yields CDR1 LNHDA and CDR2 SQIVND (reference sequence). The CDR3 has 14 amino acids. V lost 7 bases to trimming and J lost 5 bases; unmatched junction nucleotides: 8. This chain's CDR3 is CASKSAGVDNEQFF. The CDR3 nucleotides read TGTGCCAGTAAGTCTGCGGGGGTCGACAATGAGCAGTTCTTC. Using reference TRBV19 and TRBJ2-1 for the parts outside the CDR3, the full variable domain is DGGITQSPKYLFRKEGQNVTLSCEQNLNHDAMYWYRQDPGQGLRLIYYSQIVNDFQKGDIAEGYSVSREKKESFPLTVTSAQKNPTAFYLCASKSAGVDNEQFFGPGTRLTVL.

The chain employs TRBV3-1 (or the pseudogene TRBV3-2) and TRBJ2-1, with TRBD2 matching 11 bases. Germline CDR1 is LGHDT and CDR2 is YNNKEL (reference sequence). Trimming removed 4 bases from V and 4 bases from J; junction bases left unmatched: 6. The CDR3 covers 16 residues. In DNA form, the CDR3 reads TGTGCCAGCAGCCCTATAGCGGGAGGGCCGTACAATGAGCAGTTCTTC. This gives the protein CASSPIAGGPYNEQFF.

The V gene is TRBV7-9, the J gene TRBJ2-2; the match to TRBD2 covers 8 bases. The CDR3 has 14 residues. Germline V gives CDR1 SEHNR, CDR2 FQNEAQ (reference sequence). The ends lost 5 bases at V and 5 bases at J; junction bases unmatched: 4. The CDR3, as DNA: TGTGCCAGCAGCCCCTCGGGAGGGACCGGGGAGCTGTTTTTT. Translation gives CASSPSGGTGELFF.

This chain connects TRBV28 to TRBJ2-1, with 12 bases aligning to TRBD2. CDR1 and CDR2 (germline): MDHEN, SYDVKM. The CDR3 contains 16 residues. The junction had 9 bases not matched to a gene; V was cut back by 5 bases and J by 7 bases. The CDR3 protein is CASSRLAGGPGNEQFF. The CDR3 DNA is TGTGCCAGCAGTCGCCTAGCGGGGGGGCCGGGGAATGAGCAGTTCTTC.